The entry below describes one T cell receptor beta chain. A single base separates this from a much larger clone, so it may be a read error. No conserved phenylalanine or tryptophan is present at the end of the CDR3, so a read error is the likely explanation. In making diagnoses, clinical symptoms, serum thyroxine and TRAb, thyroid ultrasound and orbital computed tomography were all used. The data originate from a study of T cells in Graves' hyperthyroidism and ophthalmopathy. Looked up from germline, CDR1 is SGHKS and CDR2 is YYEKEE (reference sequence). Losses at the gene ends were 2 bases for V and 1 base for J; bases not matched to a gene: 12. CDR3 length equals 18 residues. TCR beta CDR3 region amplification was performed from RNA transcripts. TCR CDR3 underwent first-round RT-PCR with the HTBI primer set. TCRdb reanalysed the multiplex PCR reads using MiXCR and keeps one entry per CDR3 protein. Counted here are about 640,000 distinct CDR3 sequences, more than 14% occurring once; the ten biggest clones make up 12%.

Source material: blood. The source of this sequence is a woman aged 50 to 65 with Graves' ophthalmopathy. The J gene is TRBJ1-1, the V gene TRBV5-5; 9 bases line up with TRBD1. Here the CDR3 reads CASSLMGQGEGWNTEAFI. For the CDR3, the DNA is TGTGCCAGCAGCTTAATGGGACAGGGAGAGGGTTGGAACACTGAAGCTTTCATT.